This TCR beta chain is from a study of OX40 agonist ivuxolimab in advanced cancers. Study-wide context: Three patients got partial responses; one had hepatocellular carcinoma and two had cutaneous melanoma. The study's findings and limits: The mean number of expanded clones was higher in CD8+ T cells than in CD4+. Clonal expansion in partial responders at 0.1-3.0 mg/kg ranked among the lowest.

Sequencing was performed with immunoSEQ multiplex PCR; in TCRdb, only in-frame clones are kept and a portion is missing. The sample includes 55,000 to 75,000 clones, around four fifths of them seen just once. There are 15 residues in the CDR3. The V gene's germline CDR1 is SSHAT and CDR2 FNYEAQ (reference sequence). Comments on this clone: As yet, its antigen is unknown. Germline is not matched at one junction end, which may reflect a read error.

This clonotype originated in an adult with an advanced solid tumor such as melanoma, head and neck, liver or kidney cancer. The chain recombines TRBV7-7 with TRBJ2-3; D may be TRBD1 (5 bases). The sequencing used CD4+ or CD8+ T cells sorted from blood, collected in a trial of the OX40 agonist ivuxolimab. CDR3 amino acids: CASSPDSDSTDTQYF. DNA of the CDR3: TGTGCTAGCAGCCCAGACAGTGATAGCACAGATACGCAGTATTTT.